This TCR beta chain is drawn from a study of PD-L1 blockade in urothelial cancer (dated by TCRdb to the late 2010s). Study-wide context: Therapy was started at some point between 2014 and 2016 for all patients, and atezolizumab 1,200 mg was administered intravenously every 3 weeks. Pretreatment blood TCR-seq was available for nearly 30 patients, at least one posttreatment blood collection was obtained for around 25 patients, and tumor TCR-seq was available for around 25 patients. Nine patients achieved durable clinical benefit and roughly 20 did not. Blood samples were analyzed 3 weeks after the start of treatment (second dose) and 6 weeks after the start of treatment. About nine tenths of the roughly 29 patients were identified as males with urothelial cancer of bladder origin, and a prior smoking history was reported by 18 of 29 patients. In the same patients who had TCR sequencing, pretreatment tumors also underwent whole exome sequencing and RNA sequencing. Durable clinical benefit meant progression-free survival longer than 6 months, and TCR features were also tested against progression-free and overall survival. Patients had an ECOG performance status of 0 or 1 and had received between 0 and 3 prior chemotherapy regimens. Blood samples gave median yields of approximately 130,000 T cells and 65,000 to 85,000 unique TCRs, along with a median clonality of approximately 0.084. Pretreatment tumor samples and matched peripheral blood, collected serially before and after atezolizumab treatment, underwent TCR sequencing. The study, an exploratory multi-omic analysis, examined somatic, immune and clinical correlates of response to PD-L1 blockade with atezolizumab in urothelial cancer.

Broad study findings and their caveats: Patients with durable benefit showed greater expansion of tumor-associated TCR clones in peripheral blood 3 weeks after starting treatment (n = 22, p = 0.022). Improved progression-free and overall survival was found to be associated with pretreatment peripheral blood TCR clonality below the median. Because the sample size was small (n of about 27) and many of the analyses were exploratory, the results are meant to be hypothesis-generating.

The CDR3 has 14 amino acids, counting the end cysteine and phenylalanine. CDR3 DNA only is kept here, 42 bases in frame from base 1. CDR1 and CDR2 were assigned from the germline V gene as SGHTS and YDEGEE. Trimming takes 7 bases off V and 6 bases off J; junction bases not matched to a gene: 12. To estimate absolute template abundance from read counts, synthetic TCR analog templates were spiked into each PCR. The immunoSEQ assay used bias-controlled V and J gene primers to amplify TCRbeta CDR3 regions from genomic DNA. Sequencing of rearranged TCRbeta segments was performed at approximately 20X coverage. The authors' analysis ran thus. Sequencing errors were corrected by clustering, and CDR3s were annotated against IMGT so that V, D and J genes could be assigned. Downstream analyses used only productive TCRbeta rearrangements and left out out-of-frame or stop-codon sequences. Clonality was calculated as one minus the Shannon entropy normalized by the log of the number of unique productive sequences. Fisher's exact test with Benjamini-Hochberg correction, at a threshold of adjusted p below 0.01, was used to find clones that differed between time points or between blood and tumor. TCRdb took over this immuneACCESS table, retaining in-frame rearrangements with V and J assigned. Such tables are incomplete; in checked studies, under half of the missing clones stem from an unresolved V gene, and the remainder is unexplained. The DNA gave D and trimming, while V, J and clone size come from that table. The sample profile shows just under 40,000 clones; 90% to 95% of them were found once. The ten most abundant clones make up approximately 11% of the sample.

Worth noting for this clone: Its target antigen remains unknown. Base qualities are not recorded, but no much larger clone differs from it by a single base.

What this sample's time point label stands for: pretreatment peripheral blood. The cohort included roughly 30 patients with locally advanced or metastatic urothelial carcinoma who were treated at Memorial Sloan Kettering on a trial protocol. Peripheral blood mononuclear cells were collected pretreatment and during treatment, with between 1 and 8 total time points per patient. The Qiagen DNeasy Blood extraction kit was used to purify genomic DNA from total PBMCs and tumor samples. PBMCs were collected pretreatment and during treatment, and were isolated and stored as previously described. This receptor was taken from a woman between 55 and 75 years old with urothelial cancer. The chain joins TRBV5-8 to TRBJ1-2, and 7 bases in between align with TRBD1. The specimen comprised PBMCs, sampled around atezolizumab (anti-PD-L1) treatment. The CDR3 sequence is CASGYTGVRDGYTF. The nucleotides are TGTGCCAGCGGATATACAGGGGTTAGGGATGGCTACACCTTC.